The 21 T cell receptor beta chains below come from one sample, sequenced in a study of T cell repertoires in cytomegalovirus infection. MiXCR, applied by TCRdb to the reads, yields one record per CDR3 protein. This sample yields 510,000 or so distinct CDR3 sequences, of which less than 30% are seen a single time; roughly 13% belongs to the top ten. Sequenced: PBMCs. The receptors derive from a human donor in good health (CMV status not recorded). Some clones in this sample may be carry-over from other donors' samples.

The rearrangement links TRBV20-1 to TRBJ2-1; a weak D match, TRBD2 (5 bases). The germline V gene has CDR1 DFQATT and CDR2 SNEGSKA (reference sequence). The CDR3 has 13 amino acids. The V and J ends lost 3 bases and 6 bases respectively, with 12 bases between them. The CDR3 loop is CSARFSAANEQFF. In DNA, the CDR3 is TGCAGTGCTAGGTTTTCAGCGGCCAATGAGCAGTTCTTC.

This clonotype has a count of ten or more. The chain employs TRBV7-2 and TRBJ1-4, with unresolved D. The V gene's germline CDR1 is SGHTA and CDR2 FQGNSA. Trimming took off 2 bases at V and 4 bases at J, with 11 bases between the two ends. The CDR3 length is 15 residues. The CDR3 DNA follows: TGTGCCAGCAGCTTACAAGGAGCGGGTAATGAAAAACTGTTTTTT. It translates to CASSLQGAGNEKLFF.

This clonotype was counted only a few times. The V call is TRBV5-4, the J call TRBJ1-6; D is undetermined. The germline CDR1 and CDR2 sequences are SGHNT and YYREEE (reference sequence). The CDR3 has 17 amino acids. Between the trimmed V and J ends, which lost 0 bases and 0 bases, there was a span of 10 bases. The DNA of the CDR3 is TGTGCCAGCAGCTTGGGGCAGGTCAGCTCCTATAATTCACCCCTCCACTTT. This translates into CASSLGQVSSYNSPLHF.

The genes are TRBV27 and TRBJ2-1; the match to TRBD2 covers 7 bases. The CDR3 extends over 16 amino acids. The J segment lost 10 bases and the V segment lost 5 bases, leaving 17 bases of the junction unmatched. Germline V gives CDR1 MNHEY, CDR2 SMNVEV (reference sequence). The CDR3 DNA reads as TGTGCCAGCAGTCCCCCTCGGGGGAGGGCCCGAAAGGAGCAGTTCTTC. Translated, it gives CASSPPRGRARKEQFF.

The chain carries TRBV6-5 and TRBJ1-5; 7 bases match TRBD1. CDR3 length: 12 residues. With 6 bases clipped from V and 11 bases from J, the junction kept 7 bases outside the gene matches. Germline CDR1 reads MNHEY; CDR2 reads SVGAGI. CDR3 loop: CASRDRLMSQHF. The CDR3 DNA is TGTGCCAGCAGGGACAGGCTAATGTCCCAGCATTTT.

This chain connects TRBV20-1 to TRBJ2-3; TRBD2 aligns across 10 bases. This CDR3 has 14 amino acids. The V segment lost 6 bases and the J segment 3 bases; nucleotides outside the gene matches: 6. Per the germline V gene, CDR1 is DFQATT and CDR2 is SNEGSKA (reference sequence). The CDR3 DNA is TGCAGTGCCCTAGCGGGAGAGGTGACAGATACGCAGTATTTT. Encoded protein: CSALAGEVTDTQYF.

This clonotype occurred many times. This chain connects TRBV7-2 to TRBJ1-2, with TRBD1 as a possible D gene (5 bases). V was clipped by 1 base and J by 7 bases, with 7 bases between them. The germline CDR1 and CDR2 sequences are SGHTA and FQGNSA. The CDR3 has 12 amino acids. The CDR3 protein is CASSLVGVGYTF. CDR3 coding DNA: TGTGCCAGCAGCTTAGTAGGGGTTGGCTACACCTTC. Combining the CDR3 with reference TRBV7-2 and TRBJ1-2 gives the whole variable domain GAGVSQSPSNKVTEKGKDVELRCDPISGHTALYWYRQSLGQGLEFLIYFQGNSAPDKSGLPSDRFSAERTGGSVSTLTIQRTQQEDSAVYLCASSLVGVGYTFGSGTRLTVV.

The chain is built from TRBV12-3 or TRBV12-4 and TRBJ2-1; 12 positions match TRBD2. V shed 7 bases, J shed 4 bases, and the junction held 5 bases outside the gene matches. The CDR3 runs to 15 residues. The CDR3 region has the DNA TGTGCCAGCACACCAACTAGCGGGAGGTACAATGAGCAGTTCTTC. It yields the protein CASTPTSGRYNEQFF.

This clonotype was observed at least ten times. This chain connects TRBV7-2 to TRBJ2-3, with no clear D. With 0 bases removed from V and 2 bases from J, the gap between germline ends came to 12 bases. Per germline, CDR1 SGHTA and CDR2 FQGNSA. There are 16 residues in the CDR3. The CDR3: CASSLAVARNTDTQYF. The CDR3 DNA follows: TGTGCCAGCAGCTTAGCGGTAGCTAGAAACACAGATACGCAGTATTTT.

J is TRBJ1-1 and V is TRBV30; no reliable D call. The V end lost 2 bases, the J end lost 2 bases, and 12 bases lay between the germline ends. The germline V gene has CDR1 GTSNPN and CDR2 SVGIG (reference sequence). The CDR3 totals 14 residues. The CDR3 loop is CAWSKGTVNTEAFF. CDR3 in DNA: TGTGCCTGGAGTAAAGGTACAGTTAACACTGAAGCTTTCTTT. Drawing the rest from reference TRBV30 and TRBJ1-1, the complete variable domain is SQTIHQWPATLVQPVGSPLSLECTVEGTSNPNLYWYRQAAGRGLQLLFYSVGIGQISSEVPQNLSASRPQDRQFILSSKKLLLSDSGFYLCAWSKGTVNTEAFFGQGTRLTVV.

This clonotype was picked up a small number of times. The chain couples TRBV15 to TRBJ2-7; perhaps TRBD2 as D (5 bases). In germline, CDR1 is LNHNV, CDR2 YYDKDF (reference sequence). The ends were cut back, 7 bases at V and 4 bases at J, with 20 bases in the middle. The CDR3 has 15 amino acids. The CDR3 bases are TGTGCCACCAAAGAGGCGGGCGTTCTTCGGTACGAGCAGTACTTC. Translation: CATKEAGVLRYEQYF.

In its sample, this clonotype was seen a few times. The chain combines TRBV29-1 with TRBJ2-2, with 8 bases aligning to TRBD2. CDR3 length equals 14 residues. The junction had 9 bases not matched to a gene; V was cut back by 8 bases and J by 4 bases. From germline, CDR1 is SQVTM and CDR2 ANQGSEA. The CDR3 loop is CSFREGSTTGELFF. The CDR3 nucleotides read TGCAGCTTCCGGGAGGGAAGTACCACCGGGGAGCTGTTTTTT.

The V call is TRBV5-4, the J call TRBJ2-1, with 10 positions matching TRBD2. The CDR3 extends over 19 amino acids. From germline, CDR1 is SGHNT and CDR2 YYREEE (reference sequence). Germline trimming cut 3 bases from V and 0 bases from J; bases unmatched to any gene: 12. The CDR3 DNA follows: TGTGCCAGCAGCTCACCTGCGGGGACTAGCGCCTTCTCCTACAATGAGCAGTTCTTC. It codes for CASSSPAGTSAFSYNEQFF.

A few counts support this clonotype. CDR3 in amino acids: CASSTSLVMNTEAFF. CDR3 DNA: TGCGCCAGCAGTACGAGCCTCGTCATGAACACTGAAGCTTTCTTT. The rearrangement joins TRBV4-1 to TRBJ1-1; no firm D call. Germline CDR1 MGHRA, CDR2 YSYEKL. Trimming left V 6 bases short and J 0 bases short, with 14 bases between. The CDR3 is made up of 15 amino acids.

A word on this clonotype: Relative to the germline gene, one junction end is altered; a read error may explain this. The V gene is TRBV4-3, the J gene TRBJ1-5; D is uncertain. The CDR3 extends over 15 amino acids. From germline, CDR1 is LGHNA and CDR2 YSLEER. The CDR3 DNA reads as TGCGCCAGCAGCCAAGACAGAAATAGCAGTCAGCCCCAGCATTTT. Translated: CASSQDRNSSQPQHF.

This clonotype has a handful of counts. V gene TRBV11-2 combines with J gene TRBJ1-1; a possible D gene is TRBD1 (6 bases). This CDR3 region has 17 residues. The V and J ends lost 5 bases and 1 base respectively, with 20 bases between them. Looked up from germline, CDR1 is SGHAT and CDR2 is FQNNGV. Here the CDR3 reads CASSQRFRGAGNTEAFF. The CDR3, as DNA: TGTGCCAGCAGCCAGAGGTTTCGGGGGGCAGGGAACACTGAAGCTTTCTTT.

This clonotype came up a few times. The V call is TRBV28, the J call TRBJ2-7, with 8 bases identical to TRBD1. The trim removed 1 base at V and 5 bases at J, leaving 7 bases unmatched. The length of the CDR3 is 15 residues. The germline V gene encodes CDR1 MDHEN and CDR2 SYDVKM. The CDR3 coding sequence is TGTGCCAGCAGTTTATCAGACAGGGGAGGAGACGAGCAGTACTTC. As protein: CASSLSDRGGDEQYF.

This clonotype was found many times. The chain combines TRBV7-2 with TRBJ2-2; D not resolved. The CDR3 runs to 16 residues. Germline loops: CDR1 SGHTA, CDR2 FQGNSA. Trimming shortened V by 2 bases and J by 0 bases, and 10 bases separated the two germline ends. The CDR3 nucleotides read TGTGCCAGCAGCTTACTAGGAGTTGCGAACACCGGGGAGCTGTTTTTT. It yields the protein CASSLLGVANTGELFF.

This clonotype showed up many times. CDR3 nucleotides: TGTGCCAGCAGCTTAAGTACCCTTGGAGGAGCGCGGGAGACCCAGTACTTC. Protein product: CASSLSTLGGARETQYF. V usage is TRBV7-2 and J usage is TRBJ2-5; weak D call: TRBD2 (5 bases). The CDR3 runs 17 residues. CDR1 is SGHTA, CDR2 FQGNSA, per germline. V lost 2 bases to trimming and J lost 5 bases, with 21 bases between them.

This clonotype was recorded a few times. The chain carries TRBV27 and TRBJ2-7, with D maybe TRBD2 (6 bases). This CDR3 is built from 14 residues. The ends were cut back, 2 bases at V and 9 bases at J, with 17 bases in the middle. Germline assignment: CDR1 MNHEY and CDR2 SMNVEV (reference sequence). The CDR3 protein is CASSLLASGGGQYF. CDR3 bases: TGTGCCAGCAGTTTACTAGCGTCGGGTGGCGGGCAGTACTTC.

In this sample, this clonotype turned up many times. V gene TRBV7-9 combines with J gene TRBJ1-1; maybe TRBD1 (5 bases). Trimming stripped 1 base from V and 0 bases from J, with 9 bases between. This CDR3 region has 15 residues. CDR1 SEHNR and CDR2 FQNEAQ come from the germline V gene (reference sequence). The CDR3 region has the DNA TGTGCCAGCAGCTTAGGGGGCCCTTTGAACACTGAAGCTTTCTTT. Encoded protein: CASSLGGPLNTEAFF.